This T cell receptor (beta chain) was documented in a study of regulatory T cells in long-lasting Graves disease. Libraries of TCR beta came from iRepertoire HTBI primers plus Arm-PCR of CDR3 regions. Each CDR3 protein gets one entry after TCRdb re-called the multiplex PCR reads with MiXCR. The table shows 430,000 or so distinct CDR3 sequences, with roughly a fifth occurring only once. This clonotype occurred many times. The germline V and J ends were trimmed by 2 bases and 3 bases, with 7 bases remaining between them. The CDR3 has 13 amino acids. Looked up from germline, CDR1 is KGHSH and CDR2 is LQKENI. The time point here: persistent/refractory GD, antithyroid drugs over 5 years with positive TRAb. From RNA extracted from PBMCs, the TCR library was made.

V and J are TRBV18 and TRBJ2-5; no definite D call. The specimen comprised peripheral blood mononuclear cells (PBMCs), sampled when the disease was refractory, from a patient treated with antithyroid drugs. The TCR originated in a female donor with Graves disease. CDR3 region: CASSPEVEETQYF. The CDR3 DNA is TGTGCCAGCTCACCAGAGGTGGAAGAGACCCAGTACTTC.